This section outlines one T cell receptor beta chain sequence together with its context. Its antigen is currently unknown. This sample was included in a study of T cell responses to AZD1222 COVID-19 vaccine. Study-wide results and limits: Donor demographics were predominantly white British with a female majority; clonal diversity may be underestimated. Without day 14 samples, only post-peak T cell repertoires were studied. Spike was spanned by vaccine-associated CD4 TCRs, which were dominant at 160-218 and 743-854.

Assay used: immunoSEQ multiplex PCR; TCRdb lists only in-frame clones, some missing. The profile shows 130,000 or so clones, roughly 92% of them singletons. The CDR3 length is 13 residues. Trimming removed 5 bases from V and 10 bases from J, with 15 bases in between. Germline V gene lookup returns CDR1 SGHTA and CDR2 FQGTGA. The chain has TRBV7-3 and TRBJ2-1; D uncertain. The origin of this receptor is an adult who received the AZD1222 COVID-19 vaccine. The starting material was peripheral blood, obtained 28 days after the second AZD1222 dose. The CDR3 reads CASSTNLGREQFF. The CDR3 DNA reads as TGTGCCAGCAGCACTAACCTTGGGCGGGAGCAGTTCTTC.